A single sample gave rise to the 18 T cell receptor beta chains below, sequenced in a study of graft-versus-host responses after intestinal transplantation. This table comes from immunoSEQ multiplex PCR, and its TCRdb copy is limited to in-frame clones, with some not included. The sample holds under 30,000 clones, roughly 93% seen once. The source material was PBMCs, sampled 18 days after transplant. The origin of the receptors is a human patient who received an intestinal transplant, so some T cells may come from the graft donor.

The chain recombines TRBV27 with TRBJ1-5; TRBD1 is a possible D gene (5 bases). V lost 4 bases to trimming and J lost 3 bases, with 16 bases between them. The germline V gene has CDR1 MNHEY and CDR2 SMNVEV (reference sequence). The CDR3 length is 16 residues. The CDR3 here is CASSSRQTFDNQPQHF. The CDR3 DNA reads TGTGCCAGCAGTTCCCGACAGACCTTCGACAATCAGCCCCAGCATTTT.

About this clone: Different DNA sequences within this sample yield the same CDR3. The chain uses TRBV7-9 and TRBJ1-2, with D uncertain. Germline-derived CDR1 and CDR2 are SEHNR and FQNEAQ (reference sequence). V dropped 1 base and J dropped 5 bases, with 8 bases sitting between them. The CDR3 runs 13 residues. The DNA for the CDR3 is TGTGCCAGCAGCTTAGACAGCCGATATGGCTACACCTTC. Translation: CASSLDSRYGYTF.

The J gene is TRBJ2-2, the V gene TRBV7-9, with D perhaps TRBD2 (5 bases). The germline V gene has CDR1 SEHNR and CDR2 FQNEAQ (reference sequence). The germline V and J ends were trimmed by 5 bases and 9 bases, with 13 bases remaining between them. This CDR3 has 13 residues. The DNA for the CDR3 is TGTGCCAGCAGCCGCGGCGAGGGCCGGGAGCTGTTTTTT. Amino acids: CASSRGEGRELFF.

The rearrangement links TRBV28 to TRBJ2-1; tentatively, D is TRBD1 or TRBD2 (5 bases each). Trimming pared 3 bases from V and 9 bases from J, leaving 21 bases between. CDR1 and CDR2 from the germline V gene are MDHEN and SYDVKM. The CDR3 is 16 amino acids. Here the CDR3 reads CASSLGGAVGVGEQFF. CDR3 in DNA: TGTGCCAGCAGTTTGGGTGGAGCGGTGGGGGTAGGTGAGCAGTTCTTC.

CDR3 sequence reads: CASSFPRDRGGNTDTQYF. CDR3 bases: TGCGCCAGCAGCTTCCCCCGGGACAGGGGAGGGAACACAGATACGCAGTATTTT. The gene calls are TRBV5-1 and TRBJ2-3; 10 nucleotides line up with TRBD1. V shed 2 bases, J shed 2 bases, and the junction held 11 bases outside the gene matches. The CDR3 has 18 residues. CDR1 is SGHRS and CDR2 is YFSETQ in the germline V gene. Together with reference TRBV5-1 and TRBJ2-3, the CDR3 gives the full variable domain: KAGVTQTPRYLIKTRGQQVTLSCSPISGHRSVSWYQQTPGQGLQFLFEYFSETQRNKGNFPGRFSGRQFSNSRSEMNVSTLELGDSALYLCASSFPRDRGGNTDTQYFGPGTRLTVL.

This clone was detected once. The chain uses TRBV7-9 and TRBJ2-1, with no clear D. The germline V and J ends were trimmed by 5 bases and 6 bases, with 8 bases remaining between them. Germline values: CDR1 SEHNR, CDR2 FQNEAQ (reference sequence). The CDR3 runs 12 residues. The CDR3 DNA reads as TGTGCCAGCAGCACGACAAGCAATGAGCAGTTCTTC. It specifies CASSTTSNEQFF.

This clone has just one count. The rearrangement links TRBV4-1 to TRBJ2-5, with D possibly being TRBD1 (5 bases). Trimming removed 0 bases from V and 0 bases from J, with 8 bases in between. CDR1 and CDR2 (germline): MGHRA, YSYEKL. The CDR3 has 15 amino acids. CDR3 nucleotide sequence: TGCGCCAGCAGCCAAGAGGGGCCAAACCAAGAGACCCAGTACTTC. It translates to CASSQEGPNQETQYF.

This chain joins TRBV9 and TRBJ2-7; D unresolved. The CDR3 totals 15 residues. The V end was cut by 1 base, the J end by 2 bases, with 13 bases between. Per the germline V gene, CDR1 is SGDLS and CDR2 is YYNGEE. CDR3 coding DNA: TGTGCCAGCAGCGTATCGAGAGAAAGGACCTACGAGCAGTACTTC. This sequence encodes CASSVSRERTYEQYF.

The chain has TRBV7-6 and TRBJ2-1; 12 bases match TRBD2. The CDR3 has 13 residues. Germline CDR1 and CDR2: SGHVS and FNYEAQ. Trimming at V came to 8 bases and at J to 4 bases, leaving 0 bases not matched to a gene. CDR3 DNA sequence: TGTGCCAGCGGGACTAGCGGGTACAATGAGCAGTTCTTC. It codes for CASGTSGYNEQFF.

This chain connects TRBV11-1 to TRBJ2-1; D assignment may be TRBD1 or TRBD2 (5 bases each). CDR1 is SGHAT and CDR2 is FQDESV in the germline V gene (reference sequence). Trimming stripped 1 base from V and 10 bases from J, with 23 bases between. CDR3 length: 17 residues. The CDR3 region has the DNA TGTGCCAGCAGCTTAGGGGGAGATTACCTCTTTCGGGACGAGCAGTTCTTC. Protein product: CASSLGGDYLFRDEQFF.

The chain employs TRBV15 and TRBJ2-1, with 9 bases matching TRBD1. The CDR3 runs to 16 residues. Germline V gives CDR1 LNHNV, CDR2 YYDKDF (reference sequence). Trimming at V came to 5 bases and at J to 6 bases, leaving 11 bases not matched to a gene. The DNA for the CDR3 is TGTGCCACCAGCGGCCGAACAGGGGGCGATCCCAATGAGCAGTTCTTC. It is translated as CATSGRTGGDPNEQFF.

The chain combines TRBV7-9 with TRBJ2-5, with D hard to call. V shed 2 bases and J shed 5 bases, with 18 bases lying between them. This CDR3 spans 16 amino acids. The germline gives CDR1 SEHNR, CDR2 FQNEAQ (reference sequence). CDR3 DNA: TGTGCCAGCAGCTTACTTGCGACGGATCCTCGGGAGACCCAGTACTTC. Translation gives CASSLLATDPRETQYF.

The CDR3 DNA reads as TGTGCCAGCAGCCAATCGGGACTAGCGGGGGGGGGTGATACGCAGTATTTT. It translates to CASSQSGLAGGGDTQYF. V usage is TRBV13 and J usage is TRBJ2-3; 16 bases match TRBD2. CDR3 length: 17 residues. V shed 5 bases, J shed 6 bases, and the junction held 8 bases outside the gene matches. The germline CDR1 and CDR2 sequences are PRHDT and FYEKMQ (reference sequence).

CDR3 residues: CATGGQGPNEKLFF. As DNA, the CDR3 is TGTGCCACCGGGGGCCAGGGTCCTAATGAAAAACTGTTTTTT. This sequence joins TRBV10-3 and TRBJ1-4; tentatively, D is TRBD1 (6 bases). The CDR3 extends over 14 amino acids. Germline-derived CDR1 and CDR2 are ENHRY and SYGVKD. V lost 10 bases to trimming and J lost 3 bases, with 15 bases between them.

The V and J genes are TRBV5-1 and TRBJ2-7; the D is unclear. Germline V CDR1 and CDR2: SGHRS, YFSETQ. The CDR3 consists of 11 residues. The V gene lost 3 bases and the J gene lost 6 bases, with 7 bases spanning the gap. Here the CDR3 reads CASSYRSEQYF. The CDR3 bases are TGCGCCAGCAGCTACCGGAGCGAGCAGTACTTC.

The chain recombines TRBV29-1 with TRBJ2-1; the D gene is possibly TRBD1 (6 bases). Germline V lookup: CDR1 SQVTM, CDR2 ANQGSEA. V lost 7 bases and J lost 7, with 17 bases in between. The CDR3 runs to 13 residues. CDR3 residues: CSAPTGIGNEQFF. CDR3 coding DNA: TGCAGCGCCCCGACAGGCATCGGAAATGAGCAGTTCTTC.

In this sample, this clone turned up once. This chain connects TRBV6-4 to TRBJ2-1; 7 bases are shared with TRBD1. The CDR3 contains 15 residues. The germline CDR1 and CDR2 sequences are MRHNA and SNTAGT. With 0 bases clipped from V and 5 bases from J, the junction kept 4 bases outside the gene matches. This CDR3 is CASSDSGGEDNEQFF. DNA of the CDR3: TGTGCCAGCAGTGACTCAGGGGGCGAGGACAATGAGCAGTTCTTC.

The V gene is TRBV4-1, the J gene TRBJ1-2, with D unclear. The CDR3 is made up of 16 amino acids. V lost 1 base and J lost 8, with 20 bases in between. Per the germline V gene, CDR1 is MGHRA and CDR2 is YSYEKL. CDR3 in DNA: TGCGCCAGCAGCCAAGTCTTTCCAAGACGGCAGGAAGGCTACACCTTC. Encoded protein: CASSQVFPRRQEGYTF.